Below, 4 T cell receptor beta chains from the same sample are listed, as sequenced in a study of blood T cell repertoires in COVID-19. Sequencing was performed with immunoSEQ multiplex PCR; in TCRdb, only in-frame clones are kept and a portion is missing. The sample consists of hundreds of thousands of clones, 80% to 90% of them appearing once. Sequencing input: PBMCs or T cells enriched from blood (not recorded which). These receptors all come from a man aged 18-30 years who had recovered from COVID-19.

The chain joins TRBV7-9 to TRBJ2-7; 7 bases map to TRBD1. The junction had 7 bases not matched to a gene; V was cut back by 5 bases and J by 3 bases. Germline V gives CDR1 SEHNR, CDR2 FQNEAQ (reference sequence). CDR3 length equals 14 residues. The chain's CDR3 is CASSTPGQSYEQYF. The CDR3 nucleotides are TGTGCCAGCAGCACTCCGGGACAGAGCTACGAGCAGTACTTC.

The chain links TRBV5-1 to TRBJ1-4; maybe TRBD1 (5 bases). Trimming pared 0 bases from V and 5 bases from J, leaving 11 bases between. This CDR3 is built from 15 residues. The germline V gene has CDR1 SGHRS and CDR2 YFSETQ. CDR3 protein: CASSLVGRANEKLFF. CDR3 DNA: TGCGCCAGCAGCTTGGTGGGCAGGGCCAATGAAAAACTGTTTTTT.

The sample holds one count of this clone. V and J are TRBV4-1 and TRBJ2-1; TRBD2 matches 11 bases. V trimming: 1 base; J trimming: 3 bases; junction bases outside the gene matches: 14. This CDR3 has 20 residues. Per the germline V gene, CDR1 is MGHRA and CDR2 is YSYEKL. Here the CDR3 reads CASSQGPGLAEKAGYNEQFF. In DNA form, the CDR3 reads TGCGCCAGCAGCCAAGGTCCGGGACTAGCGGAGAAGGCGGGCTACAATGAGCAGTTCTTC.

This sequence joins TRBV25-1 and TRBJ1-1; 9 nucleotides line up with TRBD1. CDR1 MGHDK and CDR2 SYGVNS come from the germline V gene. V shed 4 bases and J 11 bases; nucleotides not matched to a gene: 5. The CDR3 sequence is 12 residues long. The chain's CDR3 is CASSGTGASAFF. The CDR3 bases are TGTGCCAGCAGTGGGACAGGGGCTTCGGCTTTCTTT. Full variable domain (remainder filled in from reference TRBV25-1 and TRBJ1-1): EADIYQTPRYLVIGTGKKITLECSQTMGHDKMYWYQQDPGMELHLIHYSYGVNSTEKGDLSSESTVSRIRTEHFPLTLESARPSHTSQYLCASSGTGASAFFGQGTRLTVV.